This TCR beta chain was captured by sequencing in a study of blood T cell repertoires in COVID-19. On the study more broadly: The cDNA or gDNA used as material had been derived from T cells, B-cell-depleted T cells, or PBMCs.

CDR3 length: 13 residues. Trimming left V 1 base short and J 2 bases short, with 5 bases between. CDR1 and CDR2 from the germline V gene are KGHSH and LQKENI. Sequencing was performed with immunoSEQ multiplex PCR; in TCRdb, only in-frame clones are kept and a portion is missing. The sample has 35,000 to 50,000 clones, roughly nine tenths seen once; the top ten hold around 4.5%. This receptor was obtained from a man aged 60 to 75 with acute or convalescent COVID-19. The sequenced sample was peripheral blood. The V call is TRBV18, the J call TRBJ1-2; possibly TRBD1 for D (5 bases). The CDR3 loop is CASSPQGNYGYTF. DNA for the CDR3: TGTGCCAGCTCACCACAGGGGAACTATGGCTACACCTTC.